A selection of T cell receptor beta chains follows, all from one sample in a study of Graves' ophthalmopathy and Graves' hyperthyroidism. One entry per CDR3 protein, called by TCRdb with MiXCR from the multiplex PCR reads. The table includes 35,000 to 50,000 distinct CDR3 sequences, roughly 50% detected once. Sequencing was performed on peripheral blood. The receptors were gathered from an adult woman with stable Graves' hyperthyroidism. Each CDR3 is given with its conserved first and last residue. The D gene is left open where the match is weak. The size of a clone is reported for some rows only, either as once, few or many, or as a class for expanded clones.

j_gene: TRBJ1-2; len: 13; abundance: once; v_gene: TRBV9; d_gene: NA; CDR3aa: CASSVEGSYGYTF; CDR3nt: TGTGCCAGCAGCGTAGAGGGCTCCTATGGCTACACCTTC
j_gene: TRBJ2-5; len: 14; abundance: NA; v_gene: TRBV5-1; d_gene: TRBD1; CDR3aa: CASSSGTGEETQYF; CDR3nt: TGTGCCAGCAGTTCCGGGACAGGGGAAGAGACCCAGTACTTC
j_gene: TRBJ2-5; len: 16; abundance: NA; v_gene: TRBV12-3/TRBV12-4; d_gene: TRBD2; CDR3aa: CASSLVAGGRGETQYF; CDR3nt: TGTGCCAGCAGTTTAGTGGCGGGAGGGCGAGGAGAGACCCAGTACTTC
j_gene: TRBJ1-5; len: 13; abundance: NA; v_gene: TRBV29-1; d_gene: TRBD1; CDR3aa: CSVSRTGDQPQHF; CDR3nt: TGCAGCGTCTCCCGGACAGGGGATCAGCCCCAGCATTTT
j_gene: TRBJ1-2; len: 14; abundance: NA; v_gene: TRBV12-3/TRBV12-4; d_gene: TRBD1; CDR3aa: CASSIGQGTYGYTF; CDR3nt: TGTGCCAGCAGTATTGGACAGGGTACCTATGGCTACACCTTC
j_gene: TRBJ1-1; len: 14; abundance: NA; v_gene: TRBV10-3; d_gene: TRBD1; CDR3aa: CAIRDRGLNTEAFF; CDR3nt: TGTGCCATCAGGGACAGGGGGCTGAACACTGAAGCTTTCTTT
j_gene: TRBJ2-3; len: 16; abundance: many; v_gene: TRBV24-1; d_gene: NA; CDR3aa: CATSDLGGGGTDTQYF; CDR3nt: TGTGCCACCAGTGATTTAGGGGGAGGCGGCACAGATACGCAGTATTTT
j_gene: TRBJ2-7; len: 14; abundance: NA; v_gene: TRBV10-3; d_gene: TRBD1; CDR3aa: CAISGDRGLYEQYF; CDR3nt: TGTGCCATCAGTGGGGACAGGGGGCTTTACGAGCAGTACTTC
j_gene: TRBJ2-7; len: 13; abundance: many; v_gene: TRBV20-1; d_gene: TRBD1; CDR3aa: CSADKGASGEQYF; CDR3nt: TGCAGTGCTGACAAGGGGGCAAGTGGAGAGCAGTACTTC
j_gene: TRBJ1-2; len: 13; abundance: NA; v_gene: TRBV20-1; d_gene: NA; CDR3aa: CSATSTVNYGYTF; CDR3nt: TGCAGTGCTACCTCGACAGTTAACTATGGCTACACCTTC
j_gene: TRBJ2-7; len: 15; abundance: many; v_gene: TRBV2; d_gene: TRBD2; CDR3aa: CASSVGGAGFYEQYF; CDR3nt: TGTGCCAGCAGTGTGGGAGGGGCTGGATTCTACGAGCAGTACTTC
j_gene: TRBJ2-5; len: 13; abundance: NA; v_gene: TRBV14; d_gene: NA; CDR3aa: CASSLDILRDQYF; CDR3nt: TGTGCCAGCAGTTTGGACATCCTCCGCGACCAGTACTTC
j_gene: TRBJ2-7; len: 15; abundance: NA; v_gene: TRBV14; d_gene: NA; CDR3aa: CASSRGTHVSYEQYF; CDR3nt: TGTGCCAGCAGCCGGGGGACTCATGTCTCCTACGAGCAGTACTTC
j_gene: TRBJ1-1; len: 12; abundance: many; v_gene: TRBV7-6; d_gene: NA; CDR3aa: CASSTPGTEAFF; CDR3nt: TGTGCCAGCAGCACCCCGGGGACTGAAGCTTTCTTT
j_gene: TRBJ1-2; len: 13; abundance: NA; v_gene: TRBV12-3/TRBV12-4; d_gene: NA; CDR3aa: CASREGGHYGYTF; CDR3nt: TGTGCCAGCAGAGAGGGAGGGCACTATGGCTACACCTTC
j_gene: TRBJ2-7; len: 11; abundance: NA; v_gene: TRBV11-2; d_gene: NA; CDR3aa: CASSRFYEQYF; CDR3nt: TGTGCCAGCAGCCGGTTCTACGAGCAGTACTTC
j_gene: TRBJ2-7; len: 15; abundance: once; v_gene: TRBV10-2; d_gene: NA; CDR3aa: CASSESTYRYYEQYF; CDR3nt: TGCGCCAGCAGTGAGTCGACATACAGGTACTACGAGCAGTACTTC
j_gene: TRBJ2-7; len: 13; abundance: few; v_gene: TRBV7-6; d_gene: TRBD1; CDR3aa: CASSLATGGEQYF; CDR3nt: TGTGCCAGCAGCTTAGCCACAGGGGGCGAGCAGTACTTC
j_gene: TRBJ2-5; len: 14; abundance: NA; v_gene: TRBV29-1; d_gene: TRBD1; CDR3aa: CSVVDRGWVETQYF; CDR3nt: TGCAGCGTGGTTGACAGGGGCTGGGTAGAGACCCAGTACTTC
j_gene: TRBJ2-7; len: 16; abundance: NA; v_gene: TRBV7-9; d_gene: TRBD2; CDR3aa: CASSPGLAGKRDEQYF; CDR3nt: TGTGCCAGCAGCCCAGGACTAGCGGGAAAAAGGGACGAGCAGTACTTC
j_gene: TRBJ2-3; len: 15; abundance: many; v_gene: TRBV7-6; d_gene: TRBD2; CDR3aa: CASSPASGVTDTQYF; CDR3nt: TGTGCCAGCAGCCCAGCCAGCGGGGTCACAGATACGCAGTATTTT
j_gene: TRBJ1-4; len: 14; abundance: NA; v_gene: TRBV10-3; d_gene: TRBD1; CDR3aa: CAITPDRGMEKLFF; CDR3nt: TGTGCCATCACCCCAGACAGGGGGATGGAAAAACTGTTTTTT
j_gene: TRBJ1-3; len: 17; abundance: many; v_gene: TRBV28; d_gene: TRBD1; CDR3aa: CASSLPTGASSGNTIYF; CDR3nt: TGTGCCAGCAGTCTCCCGACAGGGGCCAGCTCTGGAAACACCATATATTTT
j_gene: TRBJ2-6; len: 12; abundance: NA; v_gene: TRBV5-6; d_gene: NA; CDR3aa: CASSFARGPEAF; CDR3nt: TGTGCCAGCAGCTTTGCACGGGGCCCTGAAGCTTTC
j_gene: TRBJ1-1; len: 14; abundance: NA; v_gene: TRBV5-1; d_gene: TRBD1; CDR3aa: CASSLRTGGMEAFF; CDR3nt: TGTGCCAGCAGCTTGAGGACAGGGGGTATGGAAGCTTTCTTT
j_gene: TRBJ1-5; len: 13; abundance: NA; v_gene: TRBV2; d_gene: NA; CDR3aa: CASSDSAGQPQHF; CDR3nt: TGTGCCAGCAGCGACAGTGCGGGCCAGCCCCAGCATTTT
j_gene: TRBJ2-5; len: 16; abundance: many; v_gene: TRBV6-6; d_gene: NA; CDR3aa: CASSYSPPTSSGTQYF; CDR3nt: TGTGCCAGCAGTTACTCGCCACCAACAAGTTCGGGGACCCAGTACTTC
j_gene: TRBJ1-2; len: 13; abundance: few; v_gene: TRBV5-6; d_gene: NA; CDR3aa: CASRRPGHYGYTF; CDR3nt: TGTGCCAGCAGACGGCCGGGCCACTATGGCTACACCTTC
j_gene: TRBJ1-2; len: 13; abundance: NA; v_gene: TRBV19; d_gene: NA; CDR3aa: CASSIRPAYGYTF; CDR3nt: TGTGCCAGTAGTATACGTCCAGCCTATGGCTACACCTTC
j_gene: TRBJ1-1; len: 12; abundance: many; v_gene: TRBV6-6; d_gene: NA; CDR3aa: CASRRVDTEAFF; CDR3nt: TGTGCCAGCAGAAGGGTAGATACTGAAGCTTTCTTT
j_gene: TRBJ2-5; len: 11; abundance: few; v_gene: TRBV20-1; d_gene: TRBD1; CDR3aa: CSARYPGQEYF; CDR3nt: TGCAGTGCTAGATATCCGGGACAGGAGTACTTC
j_gene: TRBJ2-7; len: 14; abundance: NA; v_gene: TRBV14; d_gene: NA; CDR3aa: CASSRGLVAGEQYF; CDR3nt: TGTGCCAGCAGCCGGGGACTGGTAGCCGGGGAGCAGTACTTC
j_gene: TRBJ1-2; len: 14; abundance: many; v_gene: TRBV9; d_gene: TRBD1; CDR3aa: CASSVDRQGLYYTF; CDR3nt: TGTGCCAGCAGCGTAGATAGACAGGGATTGTACTACACCTTC
j_gene: TRBJ1-2; len: 18; abundance: many; v_gene: TRBV11-2; d_gene: TRBD1; CDR3aa: CASSLNPPGTGGTYGYTF; CDR3nt: TGTGCCAGCAGCTTAAACCCCCCCGGGACAGGGGGCACCTATGGCTACACCTTC
j_gene: TRBJ1-2; len: 14; abundance: many; v_gene: TRBV4-1; d_gene: NA; CDR3aa: CASVQTGGSLGYTF; CDR3nt: TGCGCCAGCGTTCAGACAGGTGGAAGTCTTGGCTACACCTTC
j_gene: TRBJ2-5; len: 14; abundance: many; v_gene: TRBV20-1; d_gene: TRBD1; CDR3aa: CSAPRTGWQETQYF; CDR3nt: TGCAGTGCTCCCCGGACAGGGTGGCAAGAGACCCAGTACTTC
j_gene: TRBJ2-3; len: 15; abundance: NA; v_gene: TRBV7-9; d_gene: TRBD2; CDR3aa: CASSLGTSGSSAQYF; CDR3nt: TGTGCCAGCAGCTTGGGGACTAGCGGGAGTAGTGCGCAGTATTTT
j_gene: TRBJ1-2; len: 12; abundance: NA; v_gene: TRBV7-2; d_gene: NA; CDR3aa: CASSLVLFGYTF; CDR3nt: TGTGCCAGCAGCTTAGTCCTCTTTGGCTACACCTTC
j_gene: TRBJ2-7; len: 15; abundance: NA; v_gene: TRBV7-2; d_gene: TRBD2; CDR3aa: CASSVLAGLEYEQYF; CDR3nt: TGTGCCAGCAGCGTCTTAGCGGGATTGGAGTACGAGCAGTACTTC
j_gene: TRBJ1-1; len: 18; abundance: NA; v_gene: TRBV20-1; d_gene: NA; CDR3aa: CSARDIDGGHNMNTEAFF; CDR3nt: TGCAGTGCTAGAGACATCGATGGGGGACACAACATGAACACTGAAGCTTTCTTT
j_gene: TRBJ1-5; len: 14; abundance: NA; v_gene: TRBV6-5; d_gene: TRBD1; CDR3aa: CASSQLTGRQPQHF; CDR3nt: TGTGCCAGCAGTCAATTGACAGGGCGACAGCCCCAGCATTTT
j_gene: TRBJ2-2; len: 14; abundance: many; v_gene: TRBV5-8; d_gene: NA; CDR3aa: CASRGGTPSGELFF; CDR3nt: TGTGCCAGCAGGGGAGGGACACCTTCGGGGGAGCTGTTTTTT
j_gene: TRBJ2-5; len: 14; abundance: NA; v_gene: TRBV10-3; d_gene: TRBD1; CDR3aa: CAISDTGGEEAQYF; CDR3nt: TGTGCCATCAGTGATACAGGGGGAGAAGAAGCCCAGTACTTC
j_gene: TRBJ1-2; len: 12; abundance: many; v_gene: TRBV14; d_gene: NA; CDR3aa: CASSQNQGGYTF; CDR3nt: TGTGCCAGCAGTCAAAACCAGGGTGGCTACACCTTC
j_gene: TRBJ1-1; len: 15; abundance: few; v_gene: TRBV12-3/TRBV12-4; d_gene: TRBD1; CDR3aa: CASSWPGQGNTEAFF; CDR3nt: TGTGCCAGCAGTTGGCCGGGACAGGGAAACACTGAAGCTTTCTTT
j_gene: TRBJ1-1; len: 15; abundance: once; v_gene: TRBV15; d_gene: TRBD1; CDR3aa: CATSSSGQGESEAFF; CDR3nt: TGTGCCACCAGCAGCTCGGGACAGGGAGAGAGTGAAGCTTTCTTT
j_gene: TRBJ1-2; len: 14; abundance: NA; v_gene: TRBV7-2; d_gene: TRBD1; CDR3aa: CASTHAGQGTGYTF; CDR3nt: TGTGCCAGCACTCACGCGGGACAGGGGACTGGCTACACCTTC
j_gene: TRBJ2-7; len: 13; abundance: many; v_gene: TRBV29-1; d_gene: NA; CDR3aa: CSVDYPNSYEQYF; CDR3nt: TGCAGCGTTGATTACCCTAACTCCTACGAGCAGTACTTC
j_gene: TRBJ1-1; len: 16; abundance: NA; v_gene: TRBV20-1; d_gene: NA; CDR3aa: CSARSPWGRRDTEAFF; CDR3nt: TGCAGTGCTAGATCCCCTTGGGGGCGAAGGGACACCGAAGCTTTCTTT
j_gene: TRBJ1-5; len: 14; abundance: many; v_gene: TRBV7-9; d_gene: TRBD1; CDR3aa: CATRDREGNQPQHF; CDR3nt: TGTGCCACTCGGGACAGGGAGGGCAATCAGCCCCAGCATTTT
j_gene: TRBJ2-7; len: 15; abundance: NA; v_gene: TRBV11-1; d_gene: TRBD1; CDR3aa: CASLSDRPYSYEQYF; CDR3nt: TGTGCCAGCCTCTCGGACAGGCCATACTCCTACGAGCAGTACTTC
j_gene: TRBJ2-7; len: 14; abundance: many; v_gene: TRBV4-1; d_gene: NA; CDR3aa: CASSQDGYEDEQYF; CDR3nt: TGCGCCAGCAGCCAAGATGGGTACGAGGACGAGCAGTACTTC
j_gene: TRBJ2-2; len: 15; abundance: many; v_gene: TRBV6-1; d_gene: TRBD2; CDR3aa: CASRGLALNTGELFF; CDR3nt: TGTGCCAGCAGGGGACTAGCACTCAACACCGGGGAGCTGTTTTTT
j_gene: TRBJ2-7; len: 14; abundance: NA; v_gene: TRBV10-3; d_gene: NA; CDR3aa: CAVSRGTRSYEQYF; CDR3nt: TGTGCCGTCTCGCGGGGGACAAGGAGCTACGAGCAGTACTTC